Below are 20 T cell receptor beta chains sequenced from a single sample in a study of cytomegalovirus exposure and HLA in healthy donors. PCR primers comprised 60 Vbeta and 13 Jbeta primers. This table comes from immunoSEQ multiplex PCR, and its TCRdb copy is limited to in-frame clones, with some not included. The sample lists about 120,000 clones; about 79% were seen once. The specimen was PBMCs. These receptors all come from a woman between 18 and 29 years old in good health and CMV-seropositive.

This chain joins TRBV2 and TRBJ1-5; D not resolved. Germline CDR1 is SNHLY and CDR2 is FYNNEI. This CDR3 is built from 14 residues. The ends were cut back, 8 bases at V and 1 base at J, with 12 bases in the middle. This chain's CDR3 is CASCGWRSNQPQHF. CDR3 bases: TGTGCCAGCTGCGGATGGAGGAGCAATCAGCCCCAGCATTTT.

This clone is a singleton in its sample. This sequence joins TRBV27 and TRBJ2-3; 7 nucleotides agree with TRBD1. The CDR3 has 14 residues. Germline values: CDR1 MNHEY, CDR2 SMNVEV (reference sequence). V was clipped by 11 bases and J by 4 bases; unmatched bases: 12. CDR3 region: CAGRDRALADTQYF. CDR3 coding DNA: TGTGCCGGCCGGGACAGAGCCCTCGCAGATACGCAGTATTTT.

This chain uses TRBV2 with TRBJ1-3, with 10 bases matching TRBD1. This CDR3 comprises 15 residues. V trimming: 2 bases; J trimming: 4 bases; junction bases outside the gene matches: 2. Germline V gives CDR1 SNHLY, CDR2 FYNNEI. The CDR3 DNA reads as TGTGCCAGCAGTGAACCGGGACAGGGGGGAAACACCATATATTTT. The encoded protein is CASSEPGQGGNTIYF.

The V and J genes are TRBV14 and TRBJ2-5; D may be TRBD1 (5 bases). The CDR3 consists of 11 residues. V lost 4 bases and J 8 bases, leaving 8 bases between the germline ends. Germline CDR1 SGHDN, CDR2 FVKESK. Here the CDR3 reads CASSPGATQYF. Written as DNA, the CDR3 is TGTGCCAGCAGCCCTGGGGCCACCCAGTACTTC.

V is TRBV27 and J is TRBJ2-7, with D perhaps TRBD2 (6 bases). This CDR3 has 14 amino acids. CDR1 MNHEY and CDR2 SMNVEV come from the germline V gene (reference sequence). V was cut by 4 bases and J by 9 bases, with 19 bases left in between. The CDR3 coding sequence is TGTGCCAGCAGTTCCGGGTTAGGCGGGATGATGCAGTACTTC. This gives the protein CASSSGLGGMMQYF.

The rearrangement joins TRBV5-8 to TRBJ2-7, with D possibly TRBD1 on 6 matching bases. The germline V and J ends were trimmed by 4 bases and 2 bases, with 22 bases remaining between them. The CDR3 is 17 residues long. Germline V gives CDR1 SGHTS, CDR2 YDEGEE. CDR3 in DNA: TGTGCCAGCAGCCTACTGACGGGCAGGGGATTCACCTACGAGCAGTACTTC. It specifies CASSLLTGRGFTYEQYF.

The CDR3 loop reads CSAQTGPYEQYF. CDR3 sequence (DNA): TGCAGCGCACAGACAGGTCCCTACGAGCAGTACTTC. V is TRBV29-1 and J is TRBJ2-7; a possible D gene is TRBD1 (6 bases). The germline V gene encodes CDR1 SQVTM and CDR2 ANQGSEA. Trimming removed 7 bases at V and 2 bases at J, with 12 bases between. The CDR3 has 12 residues.

The sample holds a few counts of this clone. The chain links TRBV30 to TRBJ2-7; 7 bases map to TRBD2. The CDR3 is made up of 13 amino acids. V lost 8 bases to trimming and J lost 5 bases; unmatched junction nucleotides: 12. CDR1 GTSNPN and CDR2 SVGIG come from the germline V gene (reference sequence). The CDR3 spells CARGDPRSNEQYF. CDR3 sequence (DNA): TGTGCCCGGGGGGACCCACGATCCAACGAGCAGTACTTC.

The V and J genes are TRBV27 and TRBJ2-7; tentative D call: TRBD2 (5 bases). The CDR3 sequence is 13 residues long. The V gene's germline CDR1 is MNHEY and CDR2 SMNVEV (reference sequence). Trimming stripped 5 bases from V and 2 bases from J, with 10 bases between. The CDR3 spells CASSPGVAYEQYF. Written as DNA, the CDR3 is TGTGCCAGCAGTCCCGGGGTGGCCTACGAGCAGTACTTC.

The chain carries TRBV5-6 and TRBJ2-7; 9 bases line up with TRBD1. The CDR3 has 14 amino acids. Per germline, CDR1 SGHDT and CDR2 YYEEEE. With 4 bases clipped from V and 3 bases from J, the junction kept 5 bases outside the gene matches. The CDR3 region is CASSTGTGIYEQYF. The CDR3 DNA is TGTGCCAGCAGCACCGGGACAGGGATCTACGAGCAGTACTTC.

The chain is built from TRBV2 and TRBJ2-4, with 9 positions matching TRBD2. The CDR3 runs to 15 residues. Germline V gene lookup returns CDR1 SNHLY and CDR2 FYNNEI. V lost 7 bases, J lost 9 bases, and 13 bases stayed unmatched. In DNA, the CDR3 is TGTGCCAGCACGTCTCTCGGCGGGAGGGTGGGCATTCAGTACTTC. Encoded protein: CASTSLGGRVGIQYF.

The chain links TRBV9 to TRBJ2-6; D ambiguous. The germline V gene encodes CDR1 SGDLS and CDR2 YYNGEE. The CDR3 length is 16 residues. V lost 2 bases and J 4 bases, leaving 13 bases between the germline ends. CDR3 nucleotides: TGTGCCAGCAGCGTCCCCGGAGCCTCCGGGGCCAACGTCCTGACTTTC. It specifies CASSVPGASGANVLTF.

The chain joins TRBV6-1 to TRBJ2-7, with no clear D. Germline-derived CDR1 and CDR2 are MNHNS and SASEGT. The V gene lost 7 bases and the J gene lost 5 bases, with 9 bases spanning the gap. The CDR3 has 11 residues. The CDR3 nucleotides read TGTGCCAGCACCCTCCTCGACGAGCAGTACTTC. Residues: CASTLLDEQYF.

J is TRBJ2-7 and V is TRBV7-9; 9 bases are a match to TRBD2. This CDR3 region has 15 residues. Unmatched junction bases numbered 14, after V lost 5 bases and J lost 9 bases. Germline V CDR1 and CDR2: SEHNR, FQNEAQ (reference sequence). CDR3 sequence (DNA): TGTGCCAGCAGCCCCGGCCGACTAGCGGACCGGTGGCAGTACTTC. Its translation is CASSPGRLADRWQYF.

The chain recombines TRBV28 with TRBJ2-7, with 12 positions matching TRBD2. In germline, CDR1 is MDHEN, CDR2 SYDVKM. V dropped 5 bases and J dropped 0; count of bases not matched to a gene: 2. The length of the CDR3 is 15 residues. Here the CDR3 DNA reads TGTGCCAGCAGTACGACTAGCGGGAGCTCCTACGAGCAGTACTTC. Its translation: CASSTTSGSSYEQYF.

The chain is built from TRBV6-5 and TRBJ2-7; 9 positions agree with TRBD2. Germline-derived CDR1 and CDR2 are MNHEY and SVGAGI. This CDR3 has 15 amino acids. The junction had 4 bases not matched to a gene; V was cut back by 2 bases and J by 2 bases. The CDR3 bases are TGTGCCAGCAGTTACAACGCGGGAGGGCCCTACGAGCAGTACTTC. This translates into CASSYNAGGPYEQYF.

This clone was detected a few times. The chain couples TRBV10-3 to TRBJ1-1, with a possible D match to TRBD1 (5 bases). Trimming stripped 6 bases from V and 3 bases from J, with 8 bases between. Germline V CDR1 and CDR2: ENHRY, SYGVKD. This CDR3 is 12 amino acids long. As DNA, the CDR3 is TGTGCCATCAGCAGGGCGGACACTGAAGCTTTCTTT. This translates into CAISRADTEAFF.

The chain joins TRBV5-7 to TRBJ1-3; 9 nucleotides agree with TRBD1. TRBV5-7 is treated as an ORF (open reading frame) with a function not yet certain. The CDR3 has 16 amino acids. The CDR3 spells CHNNPGQGRSGNTIYF. In DNA, the CDR3 is TGTCACAACAACCCGGGACAGGGAAGAAGTGGAAACACCATATATTTT.

The rearrangement joins TRBV27 to TRBJ2-7; 7 bases are shared with TRBD1. After removal of 6 bases from V and 3 bases from J, the junction contained 8 bases not matched to a gene. Germline-derived CDR1 and CDR2 are MNHEY and SMNVEV (reference sequence). This CDR3 contains 14 residues. The CDR3 coding sequence is TGTGCCAGCAGGCCCGGGACAGAATTCTACGAGCAGTACTTC. Its protein product is CASRPGTEFYEQYF.

This sequence joins TRBV15 and TRBJ2-7; 9 bases are shared with TRBD2. The CDR3 spans 16 residues. V was pared by 0 bases and J by 2 bases, with 5 bases of the junction left unmatched. Germline assignment: CDR1 LNHNV and CDR2 YYDKDF (reference sequence). The CDR3 loop is CATSRDRPSGTYEQYF. Here the CDR3 DNA reads TGTGCCACCAGCAGAGATCGGCCTAGCGGGACCTACGAGCAGTACTTC.